This T cell receptor beta chain is from a study of T cell responses to AZD1222 COVID-19 vaccine. Data came from immunoSEQ multiplex PCR; TCRdb stores just in-frame clones and leaves some out. The sample records 90,000 to 100,000 clones, 87% being singletons. Regarding this clone: The target antigen is unknown.

Findings and caveats of the study: Unmutated variant regions are reportedly the target of nearly half of TCRs that are spike-specific.

This CDR3 comprises 15 residues. CDR1 LGHNA and CDR2 YSLEER come from the germline V gene. Trimming removed 1 base from V and 1 base from J, with 7 bases in between. This TCR was recovered from an adult in good health. The rearrangement links TRBV4-3 to TRBJ2-2; D unclear. Here the sequenced sample was peripheral blood, taken on day 0 of AZD1222 vaccination. CDR3 nucleotide sequence: TGCGCCAGCAGCCAAGGCGCTAAGAACACCGGGGAGCTGTTTTTT. Translating gives CASSQGAKNTGELFF.